Following are 5 T cell receptor beta chains from one sample sequenced in a study of sequential checkpoint blockade in melanoma. The treatment denotes: randomized to nivolumab then ipilimumab (arm A) or the reverse (arm B). Using immunoSEQ multiplex PCR, the repertoire was profiled, and TCRdb retains in-frame clones only, with some absent. The sample holds about 13,000 clones, around 80% seen once. The material was CD8+ T cells sorted from blood (inferred from file names), obtained from a patient given nivolumab and ipilimumab in sequence. These receptor sequences come from a human donor with melanoma.

The J gene is TRBJ1-5, the V gene TRBV28; TRBD1 might be the D (5 bases). V was cut by 6 bases and J by 1 base, with 13 bases left in between. The CDR3 totals 15 residues. CDR1 and CDR2 from the germline V gene are MDHEN and SYDVKM. As DNA, the CDR3 is TGTGCCAGCAGACCCGCCGGGGGAAGCAATCAGCCCCAGCATTTT. It is translated as CASRPAGGSNQPQHF.

This clone was picked up one time. The genes are TRBV29-1 and TRBJ2-3; tentative D call: TRBD2 (6 bases). Looked up from germline, CDR1 is SQVTM and CDR2 is ANQGSEA. The CDR3 covers 13 residues. Trimming took 3 bases from V and 4 from J, leaving 11 bases between them. The CDR3 coding sequence is TGCAGCGTTGAGGGGGGAGTCCCAGATACGCAGTATTTT. It is translated as CSVEGGVPDTQYF.

This chain links TRBV9 with TRBJ2-7; D is undetermined. Trimming left V 0 bases short and J 0 bases short, with 13 bases between. The CDR3 is 16 residues long. Germline values: CDR1 SGDLS, CDR2 YYNGEE. CDR3 protein: CASSVGSWQDSYEQYF. CDR3 coding DNA: TGTGCCAGCAGCGTAGGTTCTTGGCAGGACTCCTACGAGCAGTACTTC.

The chain has TRBV27 and TRBJ1-4; D is undetermined. CDR3 length equals 13 residues. Germline values: CDR1 MNHEY, CDR2 SMNVEV (reference sequence). V was trimmed by 4 bases and J by 4 bases, leaving 7 bases between them. CDR3 coding DNA: TGTGCCAGCAGTTCCCTAGGTAATGAAAAACTGTTTTTT. Amino acids: CASSSLGNEKLFF.

The chain carries TRBV28 and TRBJ2-7, with 10 bases lining up with TRBD2. The V and J ends lost 1 base and 6 bases, in that order; junction bases with no gene match: 12. CDR1 is MDHEN, CDR2 SYDVKM, per germline. CDR3 length: 17 amino acids. For the CDR3, the DNA is TGTGCCAGCAGTTTATTGAGTAGCGGGGGGTCCTTGAGCGAGCAGTACTTC. Translated: CASSLLSSGGSLSEQYF.